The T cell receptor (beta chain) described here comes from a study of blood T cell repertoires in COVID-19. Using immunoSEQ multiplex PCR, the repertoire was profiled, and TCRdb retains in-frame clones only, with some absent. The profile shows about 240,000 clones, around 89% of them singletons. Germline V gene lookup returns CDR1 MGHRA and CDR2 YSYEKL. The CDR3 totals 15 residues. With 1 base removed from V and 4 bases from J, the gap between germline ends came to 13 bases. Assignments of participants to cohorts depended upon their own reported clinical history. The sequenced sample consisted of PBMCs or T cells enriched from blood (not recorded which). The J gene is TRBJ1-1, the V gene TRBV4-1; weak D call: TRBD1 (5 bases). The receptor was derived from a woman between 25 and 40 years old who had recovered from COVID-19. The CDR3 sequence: CASSQGPTVATEAFF. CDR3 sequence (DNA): TGCGCCAGCAGCCAAGGTCCGACAGTGGCCACTGAAGCTTTCTTT.